This passage covers 9 T cell receptor beta chains from one sample sequenced in a study of T cell responses to AZD1222 COVID-19 vaccine. Only in-frame clones appear in the TCRdb table, and some are missing; sequencing was by immunoSEQ multiplex PCR. The top ten clones hold 9.1% of a sample with about 140,000 clones, just over 90% of them seen once. Sequencing was performed on peripheral blood, taken on day 0 of AZD1222 vaccination. The receptor set was obtained from an adult in good health.

The chain employs TRBV6-2 or TRBV6-3 and TRBJ1-6, with a weak D call TRBD1 (6 bases). The CDR3 spans 17 residues. CDR1 is MNHEY and CDR2 is SVGEGT in the germline V gene. The V and J ends lost 6 bases and 9 bases respectively, with 24 bases between them. CDR3 sequence reads: CASSRRETGTMTSPLHF. CDR3 nucleotide sequence: TGTGCCAGCAGCCGGAGAGAAACCGGGACAATGACTTCACCCCTCCACTTT.

The gene calls are TRBV4-1 and TRBJ1-6; perhaps TRBD1 as D (6 bases). V lost 2 bases, J lost 7 bases, and 12 bases lay in between. Germline V CDR1 and CDR2: MGHRA, YSYEKL. This CDR3 is built from 15 residues. Here the CDR3 reads CASSQSGGGNSPLHF. CDR3 coding DNA: TGCGCCAGCAGCCAATCTGGGGGCGGGAATTCACCCCTCCACTTT.

This sequence joins TRBV7-9 and TRBJ1-6; 8 nucleotides align to TRBD1. V was pared by 8 bases and J by 10 bases, with 13 bases of the junction left unmatched. The CDR3 covers 15 residues. CDR1 SEHNR and CDR2 FQNEAQ come from the germline V gene (reference sequence). In DNA form, the CDR3 reads TGTGCCAGCGGCCGGGCGACAGGGGATGGGTCACCCCTCCACTTT. Residues: CASGRATGDGSPLHF.

The genes are TRBV5-1 and TRBJ1-1; 7 bases agree with TRBD1. There are 15 residues in the CDR3. J gave up 0 bases and V 3 bases, and 5 bases lay outside the gene matches. Germline lookup yields CDR1 SGHRS and CDR2 YFSETQ. The CDR3 sequence is CASSYTTGMNTEAFF. The CDR3 coding sequence is TGCGCCAGCAGCTACACGACAGGGATGAACACTGAAGCTTTCTTT.

The V and J genes are TRBV18 and TRBJ1-3; weak D call: TRBD1 (5 bases). V lost 5 bases, J lost 0 bases, and 11 bases lay in between. Per the germline V gene, CDR1 is KGHSH and CDR2 is LQKENI. The CDR3 is 15 amino acids. The CDR3 DNA is TGTGCCAGCTCATCGGGACGGAGCTCTGGAAACACCATATATTTT. Residues: CASSSGRSSGNTIYF.

The chain has TRBV4-1 and TRBJ1-1; maybe TRBD1 (5 bases). Trimming stripped 3 bases from V and 4 bases from J, with 12 bases between. Germline V gene sequence: CDR1 MGHRA, CDR2 YSYEKL. There are 14 residues in the CDR3. The CDR3 here is CASSQSDTLTEAFF. The DNA for the CDR3 is TGCGCCAGCAGCCAGTCGGACACCCTCACTGAAGCTTTCTTT.

V and J are TRBV18 and TRBJ1-3, with D maybe TRBD1 (5 bases). This CDR3 has 17 amino acids. CDR1 and CDR2 from the germline V gene are KGHSH and LQKENI. The ends were cut back, 1 base at V and 0 bases at J, with 13 bases in the middle. In DNA, the CDR3 is TGTGCCAGCTCACCACGATCACAGGAAGCCTCTGGAAACACCATATATTTT. Protein product: CASSPRSQEASGNTIYF.

This clone was recorded at least ten times. The chain is built from TRBV28 and TRBJ2-6; D is unresolved. The V end was cut by 3 bases, the J end by 0 bases, with 12 bases between. The CDR3 loop spans 17 amino acids. CDR1 is MDHEN and CDR2 is SYDVKM in the germline V gene. The DNA for the CDR3 is TGTGCCAGCAGTTTGGGCTTTTCCTCCTCTGGGGCCAACGTCCTGACTTTC. Translating it yields CASSLGFSSSGANVLTF.

The genes are TRBV27 and TRBJ1-1, with D uncertain. Between the trimmed V and J ends, which lost 4 bases and 0 bases, there was a span of 9 bases. CDR3 length: 14 amino acids. Germline CDR1 and CDR2: MNHEY and SMNVEV (reference sequence). CDR3 in amino acids: CASSSLRLNTEAFF. DNA of the CDR3: TGTGCCAGCAGTTCCCTCCGATTGAACACTGAAGCTTTCTTT.